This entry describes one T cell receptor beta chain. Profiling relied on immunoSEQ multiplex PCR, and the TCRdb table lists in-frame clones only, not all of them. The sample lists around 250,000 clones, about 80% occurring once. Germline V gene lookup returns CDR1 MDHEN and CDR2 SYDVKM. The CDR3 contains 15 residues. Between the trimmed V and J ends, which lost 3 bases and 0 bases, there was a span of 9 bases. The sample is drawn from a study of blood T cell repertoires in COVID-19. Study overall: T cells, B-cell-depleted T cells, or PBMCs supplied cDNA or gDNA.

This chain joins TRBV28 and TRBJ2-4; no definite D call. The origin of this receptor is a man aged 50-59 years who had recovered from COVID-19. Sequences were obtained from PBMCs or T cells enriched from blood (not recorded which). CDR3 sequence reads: CASSFQALAKNIQYF. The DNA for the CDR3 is TGTGCCAGCAGTTTCCAGGCCTTAGCCAAAAACATTCAGTACTTC. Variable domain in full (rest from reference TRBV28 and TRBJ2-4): DVKVTQSSRYLVKRTGEKVFLECVQDMDHENMFWYRQDPGLGLRLIYFSYDVKMKEKGDIPEGYSVSREKKERFSLILESASTNQTSMYLCASSFQALAKNIQYFGAGTRLSVL.